The count of the clone carrying this T cell receptor beta chain is one. The same CDR3 also results from other DNA sequences found in this sample. This CDR3 is 14 amino acids long. V shed 4 bases and J shed 7 bases, with 15 bases lying between them. Germline CDR1 is SGHRS and CDR2 is YFSETQ. The data belong to a study of blood T cell repertoires in COVID-19. For the study at large: Whether acute or convalescent, the COVID-19 samples came from the United States, Italy and Spain.

Only in-frame clones appear in the TCRdb table, and some are missing; sequencing was by immunoSEQ multiplex PCR. The table shows 150,000 to 200,000 clones, with about 86% occurring only once. This sequence originates from a man aged 18-30 years with active or convalescent COVID-19. Sequencing was carried out using peripheral blood. V gene TRBV5-1 combines with J gene TRBJ1-5; a weak D match, TRBD1 (5 bases). The CDR3 DNA reads as TGCGCCAGCAGCCCTGGGCAGGGCAGACAGCCCCAGCATTTT. Amino acids: CASSPGQGRQPQHF.